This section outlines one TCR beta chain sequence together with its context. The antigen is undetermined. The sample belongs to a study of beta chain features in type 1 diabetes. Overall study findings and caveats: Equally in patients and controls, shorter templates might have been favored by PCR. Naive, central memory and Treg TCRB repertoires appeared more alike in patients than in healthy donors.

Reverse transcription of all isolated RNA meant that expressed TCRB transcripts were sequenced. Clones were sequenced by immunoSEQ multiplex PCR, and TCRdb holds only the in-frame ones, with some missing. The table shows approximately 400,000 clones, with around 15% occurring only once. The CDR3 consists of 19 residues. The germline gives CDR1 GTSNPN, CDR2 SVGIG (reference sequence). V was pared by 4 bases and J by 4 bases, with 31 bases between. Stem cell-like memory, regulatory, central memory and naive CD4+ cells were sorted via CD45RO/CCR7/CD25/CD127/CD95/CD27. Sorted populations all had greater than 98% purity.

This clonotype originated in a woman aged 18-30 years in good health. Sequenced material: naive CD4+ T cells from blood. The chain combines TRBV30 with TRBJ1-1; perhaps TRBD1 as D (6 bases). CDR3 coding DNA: TGTGCCTGGACTTCGGCCCGCACAAACCTACAGGGCGCGGGCACTGAAGCTTTCTTT. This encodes CAWTSARTNLQGAGTEAFF.